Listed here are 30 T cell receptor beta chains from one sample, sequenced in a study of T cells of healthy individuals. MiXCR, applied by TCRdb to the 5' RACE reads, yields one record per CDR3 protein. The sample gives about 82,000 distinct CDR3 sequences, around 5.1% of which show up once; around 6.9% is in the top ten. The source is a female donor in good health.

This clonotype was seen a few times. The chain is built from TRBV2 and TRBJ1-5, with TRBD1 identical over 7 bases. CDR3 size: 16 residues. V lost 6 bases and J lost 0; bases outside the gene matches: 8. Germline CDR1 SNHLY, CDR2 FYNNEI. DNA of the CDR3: TGTGCCAGCAGCAGGGGGGGACGCGCTAGCAATCAGCCCCAGCATTTT. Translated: CASSRGGRASNQPQHF.

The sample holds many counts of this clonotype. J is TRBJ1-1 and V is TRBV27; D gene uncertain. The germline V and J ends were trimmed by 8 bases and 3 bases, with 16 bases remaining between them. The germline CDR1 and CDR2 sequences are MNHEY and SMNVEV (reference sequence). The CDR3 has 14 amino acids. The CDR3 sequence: CASSVDNLYTEAFF. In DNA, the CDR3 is TGTGCCAGCTCCGTCGACAACCTTTACACTGAAGCTTTCTTT.

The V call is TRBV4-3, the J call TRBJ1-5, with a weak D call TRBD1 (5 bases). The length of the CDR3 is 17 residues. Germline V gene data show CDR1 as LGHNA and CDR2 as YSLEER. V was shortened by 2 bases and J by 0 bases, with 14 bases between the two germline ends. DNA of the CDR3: TGCGCCAGCAGCCAATATCCGGGGACTGTTAGCAATCAGCCCCAGCATTTT. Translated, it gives CASSQYPGTVSNQPQHF.

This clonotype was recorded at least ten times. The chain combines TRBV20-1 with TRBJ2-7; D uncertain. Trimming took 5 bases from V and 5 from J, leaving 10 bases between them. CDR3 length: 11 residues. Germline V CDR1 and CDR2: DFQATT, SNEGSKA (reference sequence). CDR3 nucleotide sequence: TGCAGTGCTCATCAAGGAAACGAGCAGTACTTC. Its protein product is CSAHQGNEQYF.

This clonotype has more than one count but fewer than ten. The CDR3: CAWSVLGQSLEAFF. Written as DNA, the CDR3 is TGTGCCTGGAGTGTACTCGGGCAGTCCCTAGAAGCTTTCTTT. The rearrangement uses TRBV30 and TRBJ1-1, with D hard to call. Germline V lookup: CDR1 GTSNPN, CDR2 SVGIG (reference sequence). Trimming cost V 0 bases and J 8 bases, with 16 bases left between them. The CDR3 runs 14 residues. The whole variable domain, remainder taken from reference TRBV30 and TRBJ1-1, is SQTIHQWPATLVQPVGSPLSLECTVEGTSNPNLYWYRQAAGRGLQLLFYSVGIGQISSEVPQNLSASRPQDRQFILSSKKLLLSDSGFYLCAWSVLGQSLEAFFGQGTRLTVV.

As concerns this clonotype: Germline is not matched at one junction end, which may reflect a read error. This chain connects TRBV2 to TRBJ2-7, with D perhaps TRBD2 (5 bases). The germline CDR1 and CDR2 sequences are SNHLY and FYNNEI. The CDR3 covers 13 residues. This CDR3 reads CASTSARDYEKYF. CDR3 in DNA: TGTGCCAGCACTTCCGCGAGGGATTACGAGAAGTACTTC.

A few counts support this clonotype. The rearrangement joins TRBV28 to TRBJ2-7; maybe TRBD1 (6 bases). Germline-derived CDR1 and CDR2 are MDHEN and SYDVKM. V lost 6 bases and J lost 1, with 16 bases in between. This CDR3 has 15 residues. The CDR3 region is CASSRRTEFSYEQYF. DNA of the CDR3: TGTGCCAGCAGCCGCCGGACAGAGTTTTCCTACGAGCAGTACTTC.

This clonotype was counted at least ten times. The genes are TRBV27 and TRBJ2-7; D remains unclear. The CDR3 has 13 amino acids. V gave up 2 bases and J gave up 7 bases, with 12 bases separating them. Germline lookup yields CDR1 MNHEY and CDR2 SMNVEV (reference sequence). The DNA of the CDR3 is TGTGCCAGCAGTTTAAGCCAGGTCGGGGAGCAGTACTTC. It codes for CASSLSQVGEQYF.

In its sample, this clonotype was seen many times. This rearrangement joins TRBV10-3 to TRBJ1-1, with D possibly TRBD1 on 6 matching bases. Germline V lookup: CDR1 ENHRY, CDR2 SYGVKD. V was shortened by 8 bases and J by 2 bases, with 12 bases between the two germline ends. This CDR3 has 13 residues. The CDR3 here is CAIGEGGNTEAFF. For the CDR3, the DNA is TGTGCCATCGGGGAGGGGGGAAACACTGAAGCTTTCTTT.

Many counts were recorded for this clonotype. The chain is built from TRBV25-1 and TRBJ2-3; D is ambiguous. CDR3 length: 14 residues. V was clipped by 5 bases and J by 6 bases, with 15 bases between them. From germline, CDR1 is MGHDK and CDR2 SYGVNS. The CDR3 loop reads CASSLAGLSDTQYF. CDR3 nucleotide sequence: TGTGCCAGCAGTCTCGCCGGTTTATCTGATACGCAGTATTTT.

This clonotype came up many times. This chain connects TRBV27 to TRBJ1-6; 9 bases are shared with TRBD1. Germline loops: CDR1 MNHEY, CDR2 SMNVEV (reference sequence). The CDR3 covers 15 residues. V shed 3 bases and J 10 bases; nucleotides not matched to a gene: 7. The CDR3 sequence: CASSFGTGRDSPLHF. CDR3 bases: TGTGCCAGCAGTTTTGGGACAGGGAGGGACTCACCCCTCCACTTT.

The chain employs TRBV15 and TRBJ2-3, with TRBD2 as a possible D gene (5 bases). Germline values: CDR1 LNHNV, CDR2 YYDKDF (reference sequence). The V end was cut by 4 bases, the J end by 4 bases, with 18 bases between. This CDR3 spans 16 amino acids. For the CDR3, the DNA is TGTGCCACCAGCAAATGGACCGGGATGATTTCAGATACGCAGTATTTT. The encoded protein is CATSKWTGMISDTQYF.

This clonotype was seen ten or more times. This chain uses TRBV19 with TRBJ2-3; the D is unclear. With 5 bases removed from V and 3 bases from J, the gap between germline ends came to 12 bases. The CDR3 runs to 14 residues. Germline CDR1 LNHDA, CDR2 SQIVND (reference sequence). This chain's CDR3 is CASSPLGETDTQYF. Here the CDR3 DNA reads TGTGCCAGTAGTCCCCTAGGAGAGACAGATACGCAGTATTTT.

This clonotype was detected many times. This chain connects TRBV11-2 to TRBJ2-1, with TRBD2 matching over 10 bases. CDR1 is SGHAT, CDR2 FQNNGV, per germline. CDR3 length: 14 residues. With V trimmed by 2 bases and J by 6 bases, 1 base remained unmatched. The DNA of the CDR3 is TGTGCCAGCAGCTTAACTAGCGGGGTCAATGAGCAGTTCTTC. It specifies CASSLTSGVNEQFF. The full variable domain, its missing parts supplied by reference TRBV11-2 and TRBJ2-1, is EAGVAQSPRYKIIEKRQSVAFWCNPISGHATLYWYQQILGQGPKLLIQFQNNGVVDDSQLPKDRFSAERLKGVDSTLKIQPAKLEDSAVYLCASSLTSGVNEQFFGPGTRLTVL.

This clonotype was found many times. The CDR3 coding sequence is TGTGCCAGCAGCCACCAGTGGGGCGAGCAGTACTTC. Its protein is CASSHQWGEQYF. This sequence joins TRBV3-1 and TRBJ2-7; D not certain. Deletions cut 3 bases from V and 6 bases from J, with 9 bases between. CDR3 length: 12 amino acids. Germline V lookup: CDR1 LGHDT, CDR2 YNNKEL (reference sequence).

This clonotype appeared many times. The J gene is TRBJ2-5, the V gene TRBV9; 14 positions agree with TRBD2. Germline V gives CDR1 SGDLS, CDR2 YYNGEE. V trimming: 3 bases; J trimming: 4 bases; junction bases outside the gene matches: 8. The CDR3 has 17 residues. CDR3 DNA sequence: TGTGCCAGCAGCGCGGGACTAGCGGGAGAAGTCGGAGAGACCCAGTACTTC. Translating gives CASSAGLAGEVGETQYF.

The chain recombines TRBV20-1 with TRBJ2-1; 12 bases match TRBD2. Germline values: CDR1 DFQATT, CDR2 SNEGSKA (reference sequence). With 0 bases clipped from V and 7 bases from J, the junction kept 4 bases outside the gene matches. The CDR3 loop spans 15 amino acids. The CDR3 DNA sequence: TGCAGTGCTAGAGATCCACTAGCGGGAGGAAATGAGCAGTTCTTC. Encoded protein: CSARDPLAGGNEQFF.

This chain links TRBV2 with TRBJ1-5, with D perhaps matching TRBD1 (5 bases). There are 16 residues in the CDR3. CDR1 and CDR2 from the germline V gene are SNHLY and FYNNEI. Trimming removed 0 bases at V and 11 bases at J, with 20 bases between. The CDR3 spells CASSEALPRGRISQHF. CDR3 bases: TGTGCCAGCAGTGAAGCGCTTCCCCGGGGACGAATATCCCAGCATTTT.

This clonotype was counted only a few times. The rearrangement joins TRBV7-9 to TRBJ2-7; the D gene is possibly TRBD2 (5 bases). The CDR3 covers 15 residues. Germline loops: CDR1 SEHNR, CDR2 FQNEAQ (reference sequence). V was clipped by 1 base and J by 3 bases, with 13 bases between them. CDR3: CASSLVGGGLYEQYF. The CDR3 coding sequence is TGTGCCAGCAGCTTAGTCGGCGGAGGACTCTACGAGCAGTACTTC.

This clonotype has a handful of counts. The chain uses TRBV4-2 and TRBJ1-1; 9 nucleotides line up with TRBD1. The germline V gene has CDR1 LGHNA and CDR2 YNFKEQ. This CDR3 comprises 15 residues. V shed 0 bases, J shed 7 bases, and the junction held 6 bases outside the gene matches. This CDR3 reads CASSQEGDRGSEAFF. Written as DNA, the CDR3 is TGTGCCAGCAGCCAAGAGGGAGACAGGGGGAGTGAAGCTTTCTTT.

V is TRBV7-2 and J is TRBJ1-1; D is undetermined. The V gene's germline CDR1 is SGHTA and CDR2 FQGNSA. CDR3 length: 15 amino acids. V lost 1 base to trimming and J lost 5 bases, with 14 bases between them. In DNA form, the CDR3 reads TGTGCCAGCAGCTTAGGGAGATTGGGAGGGACTGAAGCTTTCTTT. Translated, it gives CASSLGRLGGTEAFF.

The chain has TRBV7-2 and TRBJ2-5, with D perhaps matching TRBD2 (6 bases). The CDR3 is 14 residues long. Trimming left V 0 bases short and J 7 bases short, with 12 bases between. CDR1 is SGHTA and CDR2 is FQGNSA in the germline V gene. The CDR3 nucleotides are TGTGCCAGCAGCTTAGCCGGGACTGGAGGGACCCAGTACTTC. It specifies CASSLAGTGGTQYF.

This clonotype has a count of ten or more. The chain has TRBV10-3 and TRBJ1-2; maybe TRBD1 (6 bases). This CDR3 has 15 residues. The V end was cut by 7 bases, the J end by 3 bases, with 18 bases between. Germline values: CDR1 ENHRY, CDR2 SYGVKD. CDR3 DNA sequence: TGTGCCATCACCGAGAACAGGGCTGGGGACTATGGCTACACCTTC. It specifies CAITENRAGDYGYTF.

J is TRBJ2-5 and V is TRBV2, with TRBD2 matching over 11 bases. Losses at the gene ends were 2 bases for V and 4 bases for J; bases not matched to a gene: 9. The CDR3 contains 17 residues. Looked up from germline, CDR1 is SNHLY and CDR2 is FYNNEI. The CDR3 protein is CASSETPRLAGRETQYF. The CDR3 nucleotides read TGTGCCAGCAGTGAAACCCCTCGACTAGCGGGAAGAGAGACCCAGTACTTC. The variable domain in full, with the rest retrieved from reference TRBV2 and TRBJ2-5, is EPEVTQTPSHQVTQMGQEVILRCVPISNHLYFYWYRQILGQKVEFLVSFYNNEISEKSEIFDDQFSVERPDGSNFTLKIRSTKLEDSAMYFCASSETPRLAGRETQYFGPGTRLLVL.

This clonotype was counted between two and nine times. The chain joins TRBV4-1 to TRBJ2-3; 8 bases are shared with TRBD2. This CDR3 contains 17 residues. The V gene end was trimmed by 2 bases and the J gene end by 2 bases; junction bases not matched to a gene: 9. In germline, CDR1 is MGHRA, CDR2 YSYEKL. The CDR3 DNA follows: TGCGCCAGCAGCCAAACCCGTCTAGCGGGTGACACAGATACGCAGTATTTT. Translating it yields CASSQTRLAGDTDTQYF.

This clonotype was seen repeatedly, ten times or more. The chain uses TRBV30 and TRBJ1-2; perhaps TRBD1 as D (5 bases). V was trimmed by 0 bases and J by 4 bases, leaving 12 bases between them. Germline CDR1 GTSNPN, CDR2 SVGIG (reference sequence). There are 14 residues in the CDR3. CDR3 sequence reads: CAWSVGQGPYGYTF. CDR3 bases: TGTGCCTGGAGTGTGGGGCAGGGACCCTATGGCTACACCTTC.

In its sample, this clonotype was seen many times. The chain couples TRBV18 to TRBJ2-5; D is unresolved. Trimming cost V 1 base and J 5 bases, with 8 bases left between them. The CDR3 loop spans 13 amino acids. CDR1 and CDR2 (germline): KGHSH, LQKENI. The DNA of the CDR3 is TGTGCCAGCTCACCACGGAGAATCGAGACCCAGTACTTC. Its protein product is CASSPRRIETQYF.

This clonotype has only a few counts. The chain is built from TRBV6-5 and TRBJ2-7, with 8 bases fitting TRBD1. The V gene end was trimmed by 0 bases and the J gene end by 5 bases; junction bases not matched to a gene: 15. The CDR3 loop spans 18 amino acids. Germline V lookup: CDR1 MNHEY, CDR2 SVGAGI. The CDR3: CASSYSYSSTGAGNEQYF. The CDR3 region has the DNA TGTGCCAGCAGTTACTCCTATTCCTCGACAGGGGCAGGTAACGAGCAGTACTTC.

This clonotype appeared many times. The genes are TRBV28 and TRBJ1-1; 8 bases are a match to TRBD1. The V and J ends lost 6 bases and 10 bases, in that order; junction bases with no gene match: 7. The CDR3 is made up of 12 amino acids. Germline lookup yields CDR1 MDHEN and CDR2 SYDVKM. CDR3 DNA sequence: TGTGCCAGCAGAGAAGGACAGGGAAGAGCTTTCTTT. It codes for CASREGQGRAFF.

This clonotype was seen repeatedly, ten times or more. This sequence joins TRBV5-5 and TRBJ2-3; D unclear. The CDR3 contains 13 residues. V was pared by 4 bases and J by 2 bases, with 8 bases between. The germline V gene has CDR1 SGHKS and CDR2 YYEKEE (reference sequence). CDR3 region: CASSLDITDTQYF. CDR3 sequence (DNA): TGTGCCAGCAGCCTTGATATCACAGATACGCAGTATTTT.